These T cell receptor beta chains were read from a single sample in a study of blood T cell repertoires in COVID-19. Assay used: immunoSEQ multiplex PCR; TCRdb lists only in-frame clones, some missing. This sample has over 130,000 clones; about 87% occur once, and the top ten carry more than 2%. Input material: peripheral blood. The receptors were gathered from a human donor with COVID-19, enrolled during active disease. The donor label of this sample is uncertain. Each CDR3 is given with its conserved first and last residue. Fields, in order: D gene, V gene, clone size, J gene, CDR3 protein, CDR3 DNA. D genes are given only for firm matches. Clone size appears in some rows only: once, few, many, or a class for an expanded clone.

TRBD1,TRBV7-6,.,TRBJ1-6,CASSLNPGQGNSPLHF,TGTGCCAGCAGCCTTAACCCGGGACAGGGTAATTCACCCCTCCACTTT
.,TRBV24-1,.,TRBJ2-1,CATSPGTSVGYEQFF,TGTGCCACCAGCCCTGGGACTTCGGTTGGGTATGAGCAGTTCTTC
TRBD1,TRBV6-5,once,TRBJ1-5,CASRIGGGSNQPQHF,TGTGCCAGCAGGATAGGGGGCGGAAGCAATCAGCCCCAGCATTTT
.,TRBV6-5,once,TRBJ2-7,CASSFSTANYEQYF,TGTGCCAGCAGCTTCTCGACAGCCAACTACGAGCAGTACTTC
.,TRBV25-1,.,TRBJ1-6,CASSGDWNSPLHF,TGTGCCAGCAGTGGGGACTGGAATTCACCCCTCCACTTT
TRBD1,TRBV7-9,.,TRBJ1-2,CASSRQGNYGYTF,TGTGCCAGCAGCCGACAGGGTAACTATGGCTACACCTTC
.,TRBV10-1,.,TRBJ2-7,CASSRGQDYEQYF,TGCGCCAGCAGCAGGGGACAAGACTACGAGCAGTACTTC
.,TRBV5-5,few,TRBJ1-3,CASSQTPGSGNTIYF,TGTGCCAGCAGCCAAACTCCGGGGTCTGGAAACACCATATATTTT
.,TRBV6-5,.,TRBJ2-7,CASSYSINGDYEQYF,TGTGCCAGCAGTTACTCGATCAACGGGGACTACGAGCAGTACTTC
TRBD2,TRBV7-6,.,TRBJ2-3,CASSPGTSGGARGTQYF,TGTGCCAGCAGCCCAGGGACTAGCGGGGGGGCACGTGGTACGCAGTATTTT
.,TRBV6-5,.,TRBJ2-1,CASSWSLENDEQFF,TGTGCCAGCAGTTGGTCCCTTGAGAACGATGAGCAGTTCTTC
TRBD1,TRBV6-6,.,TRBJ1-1,CASSPHTGTGRKDTEAFF,TGTGCCAGCAGTCCTCACACCGGGACAGGGAGAAAGGACACTGAAGCTTTCTTT
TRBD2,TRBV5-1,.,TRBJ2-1,CASSLVGLAGFNEQFF,TGCGCCAGCAGCTTAGTGGGACTAGCGGGTTTTAATGAGCAGTTCTTC
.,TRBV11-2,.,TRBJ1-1,CASSLNTEAFF,TGTGCCAGCAGCTTAAATACAGAAGCTTTCTTT
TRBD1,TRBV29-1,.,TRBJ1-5,CSAAGGYNQPQHF,TGCAGCGCCGCAGGGGGATACAATCAGCCCCAGCATTTT
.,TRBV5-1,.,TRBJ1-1,CASSLTPVGQTNTEAFF,TGCGCCAGCAGCTTGACTCCAGTCGGACAGACGAACACTGAAGCTTTCTTT
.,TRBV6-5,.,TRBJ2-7,CASRQESSYEQYF,TGTGCCAGCAGACAGGAGAGCTCCTACGAGCAGTACTTC
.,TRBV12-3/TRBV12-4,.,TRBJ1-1,CASKGQPDTEAFF,TGTGCCAGCAAGGGACAACCGGACACTGAAGCTTTCTTT
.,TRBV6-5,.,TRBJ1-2,CASRSTGTSLYGYTF,TGTGCCAGCAGGTCGACAGGTACCAGCCTCTATGGCTACACCTTC
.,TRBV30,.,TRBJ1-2,CAWSVGASYGYTF,TGTGCCTGGAGTGTAGGGGCTAGCTATGGCTACACCTTC
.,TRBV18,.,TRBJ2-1,CASSQGYNEQFF,TGTGCCAGCTCACAGGGGTACAATGAGCAGTTCTTC
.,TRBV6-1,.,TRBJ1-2,CASSEAPGSGYGYTF,TGTGCCAGCAGTGAAGCTCCAGGGTCCGGCTATGGCTACACCTTC
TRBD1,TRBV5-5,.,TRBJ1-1,CASSPGTGDLNTEAFF,TGTGCCAGCAGCCCGGGGACAGGAGATCTGAACACTGAAGCTTTCTTT
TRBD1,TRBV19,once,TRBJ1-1,CASSTSGGATEAFF,TGTGCCAGTAGTACCTCAGGGGGCGCCACTGAAGCTTTCTTT
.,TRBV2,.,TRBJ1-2,CASSGEGPYGYTF,TGTGCCAGCAGCGGGGAGGGCCCCTATGGCTACACCTTC
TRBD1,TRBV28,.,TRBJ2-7,CASSLWGTASYEQYF,TGTGCCAGCAGTTTATGGGGGACAGCCTCCTACGAGCAGTACTTC
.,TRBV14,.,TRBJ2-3,CASSQDPSTDTQYF,TGTGCCAGCAGCCAAGATCCTAGCACAGATACGCAGTATTTT
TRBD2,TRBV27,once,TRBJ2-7,CASSLGGVSYEQYF,TGTGCCAGCAGCCTGGGGGGGGTTTCCTACGAGCAGTACTTC
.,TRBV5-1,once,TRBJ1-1,CASSHGDSNTEAFF,TGCGCCAGCAGCCACGGGGACTCCAACACTGAAGCTTTCTTT
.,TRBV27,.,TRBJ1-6,CASSFGQGNNSPLHF,TGTGCCAGCAGTTTCGGCCAGGGGAATAATTCACCCCTCCACTTT
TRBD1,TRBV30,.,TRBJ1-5,CAWYNDRGHQPQHF,TGTGCCTGGTACAACGACAGGGGTCATCAGCCCCAGCATTTT
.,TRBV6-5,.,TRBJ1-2,CASSYSQGPWGYTF,TGTGCCAGCAGTTACAGTCAGGGGCCTTGGGGCTACACCTTC
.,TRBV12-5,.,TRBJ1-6,CASGLGPAGSPLHF,TGTGCTAGTGGTTTGGGCCCCGCCGGTTCACCCCTCCACTTT
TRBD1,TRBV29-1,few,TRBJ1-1,CSTGAETEAFF,TGCAGTACAGGGGCCGAGACTGAAGCTTTCTTT
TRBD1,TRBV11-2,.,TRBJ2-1,CASRIWGQGSNEQFF,TGTGCCAGCAGAATATGGGGACAGGGGTCCAATGAGCAGTTCTTC
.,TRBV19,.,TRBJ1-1,CASSIGVGSLNTEAFF,TGTGCCAGTAGTATAGGGGTTGGGAGCTTGAACACTGAAGCTTTCTTT
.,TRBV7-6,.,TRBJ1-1,CASSQSGEAFF,TGTGCCAGCAGCCAATCCGGTGAAGCTTTCTTT
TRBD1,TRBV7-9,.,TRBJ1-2,CASSLDSGTAEQWDYGYTF,TGTGCCAGCAGCTTAGATTCGGGGACAGCCGAACAGTGGGACTATGGCTACACCTTC
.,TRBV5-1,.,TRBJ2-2,CASSLDLSVGELFF,TGCGCCAGCAGCTTGGATCTCTCGGTGGGGGAGCTGTTTTTT
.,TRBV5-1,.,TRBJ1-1,CASSLAPGNTEAFF,TGCGCCAGCAGCTTGGCCCCAGGCAACACTGAAGCTTTCTTT
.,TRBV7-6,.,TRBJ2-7,CASSEGGTASYEQYF,TGTGCCAGCAGCGAGGGGGGGACCGCCTCCTACGAGCAGTACTTC
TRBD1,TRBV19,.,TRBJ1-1,CASSIGQGRTEAFF,TGTGCCAGTAGTATCGGACAGGGTAGGACTGAAGCTTTCTTT
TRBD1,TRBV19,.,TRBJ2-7,CASSIGQGVYEQYF,TGTGCCAGTAGTATAGGGCAGGGGGTCTACGAGCAGTACTTC
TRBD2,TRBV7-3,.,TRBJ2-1,CASSDLAGDYNEQFF,TGTGCCAGCAGCGACTTAGCGGGGGACTACAATGAGCAGTTCTTC
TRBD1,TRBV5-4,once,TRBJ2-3,CASSPGQGTDTQYF,TGTGCCAGCAGCCCCGGACAGGGCACAGATACGCAGTATTTT
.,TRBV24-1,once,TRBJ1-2,CATSDFTKAVGYTF,TGTGCCACCAGTGATTTTACGAAAGCGGTTGGCTACACCTTC
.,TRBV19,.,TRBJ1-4,CASSRVFNEKLFF,TGTGCCAGTAGTCGCGTCTTTAATGAAAAACTGTTTTTT
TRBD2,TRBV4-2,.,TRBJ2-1,CASSQDRFSGRYNEQFF,TGTGCCAGCAGCCAAGATCGGTTTAGCGGGAGATACAATGAGCAGTTCTTC
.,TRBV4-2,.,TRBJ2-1,CASSQSGHLNEQFF,TGTGCCAGCAGCCAATCGGGACACCTCAATGAGCAGTTCTTC
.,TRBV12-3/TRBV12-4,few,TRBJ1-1,CASSLYMNTEAFF,TGTGCCAGCAGTTTATACATGAACACTGAAGCTTTCTTT
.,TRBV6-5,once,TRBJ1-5,CASSTNSNQPQHF,TGTGCCAGCAGCACTAACAGCAATCAGCCCCAGCATTTT
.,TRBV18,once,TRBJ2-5,CASSRQSSADQETQYF,TGTGCCAGCTCACGGCAGAGTAGCGCGGATCAAGAGACCCAGTACTTC
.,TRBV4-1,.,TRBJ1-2,CASSQDGSGLGAGGSNYGYTF,TGCGCCAGCAGCCAAGATGGGTCAGGCCTAGGGGCAGGCGGTTCTAACTATGGCTACACCTTC
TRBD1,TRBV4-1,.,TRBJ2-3,CASRDRGLRDTQYF,TGCGCCAGCAGGGACAGGGGGCTTCGAGATACGCAGTATTTT
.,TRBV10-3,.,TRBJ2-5,CAISESGQGTYQETQYF,TGTGCCATCAGTGAGTCGGGGCAGGGGACGTACCAAGAGACCCAGTACTTC